A selection of T cell receptor beta chains follows, all from one sample in a study of PD-1 blockade in classical Hodgkin lymphoma. Clones were sequenced by immunoSEQ multiplex PCR, and TCRdb holds only the in-frame ones, with some missing. The table has roughly 64,000 clones, about 89% seen once; the top ten hold around 10%. This specimen was peripheral blood mononuclear cells (PBMCs), taken before the fourth cycle of nivolumab. Receptor source: a human donor with classical Hodgkin lymphoma. CDR3s include the opening cysteine and the closing phenylalanine or tryptophan. Fields, in order: D gene, V gene, J gene, clone size, CDR3 DNA, CDR3 protein. A D gene is named only where the DNA matches it firmly. Expanded clones get a size class; other rows say once, few or many, or leave the size out.

D gene: NA; V gene: TRBV5-6; J gene: TRBJ1-4; clone size: few; CDR3 DNA: TGTGCCAGCAGCCCTACGGGGTTCGAAAAACTGTTTTTT; CDR3 protein: CASSPTGFEKLFF
D gene: TRBD1; V gene: TRBV28; J gene: TRBJ1-1; clone size: NA; CDR3 DNA: TGTGCCAGCAGTTCGTTGACAGGGATGAACACTGAAGCTTTCTTT; CDR3 protein: CASSSLTGMNTEAFF
D gene: NA; V gene: TRBV6-1; J gene: TRBJ1-2; clone size: NA; CDR3 DNA: TGTGCCAGCAGTGAAGGGAGGACGATTAACTATGGCTACACCTTC; CDR3 protein: CASSEGRTINYGYTF
D gene: TRBD2; V gene: TRBV5-1; J gene: TRBJ2-7; clone size: NA; CDR3 DNA: TGCGCCAGCAGCCATAGCGGGGGGAGCTCCTACGAGCAGTACTTC; CDR3 protein: CASSHSGGSSYEQYF
D gene: NA; V gene: TRBV7-9; J gene: TRBJ2-7; clone size: NA; CDR3 DNA: TGTGCCAGCAGTCATTCCGGGACATCCAACTCCTACGAGCAGTACTTC; CDR3 protein: CASSHSGTSNSYEQYF
D gene: NA; V gene: TRBV29-1; J gene: TRBJ1-1; clone size: few; CDR3 DNA: TGCAGCGTTGATGGTCTTAGTGTACCTGGGGCTTTCTTT; CDR3 protein: CSVDGLSVPGAFF
D gene: TRBD1; V gene: TRBV10-2; J gene: TRBJ1-1; clone size: NA; CDR3 DNA: TGCGCCAGCATGGGGGGACAGAGGGAAGCTTTCTTT; CDR3 protein: CASMGGQREAFF
D gene: NA; V gene: TRBV15; J gene: TRBJ2-5; clone size: NA; CDR3 DNA: TGTGCCACCAGCATGGGTAACCAAGAGACCCAGTACTTC; CDR3 protein: CATSMGNQETQYF
D gene: TRBD1; V gene: TRBV27; J gene: TRBJ1-2; clone size: NA; CDR3 DNA: TGTGCCAGCAGCTCGGGACAGGGCTATGGCTACACCTTC; CDR3 protein: CASSSGQGYGYTF
D gene: NA; V gene: TRBV5-3; J gene: TRBJ2-7; clone size: NA; CDR3 DNA: TGTGCCAGCAGCTTGGTTCCGGGAGACGAGCAGTACTTC; CDR3 protein: CASSLVPGDEQYF
D gene: NA; V gene: TRBV30; J gene: TRBJ2-7; clone size: NA; CDR3 DNA: TGTGCCTGGAGTGGTGGACCACACTACGAGCAGTACTTC; CDR3 protein: CAWSGGPHYEQYF
D gene: NA; V gene: TRBV7-9; J gene: TRBJ2-1; clone size: NA; CDR3 DNA: TGTGCCAGCAGCCTCTTTCTTAGCGGAGAAAATGAGCAGTTCTTC; CDR3 protein: CASSLFLSGENEQFF
D gene: NA; V gene: TRBV2; J gene: TRBJ2-4; clone size: NA; CDR3 DNA: TGTGCCAGCCTATCCCCGCTAGCCAAAAACATTCAGTACTTC; CDR3 protein: CASLSPLAKNIQYF
D gene: NA; V gene: TRBV4-1; J gene: TRBJ1-3; clone size: NA; CDR3 DNA: TGCGCCAGCAGCCATCCCCCGCCCCCCAGACAGGTCCGGAACACCATATATTTT; CDR3 protein: CASSHPPPPRQVRNTIYF
D gene: NA; V gene: TRBV5-1; J gene: TRBJ2-7; clone size: NA; CDR3 DNA: TGCGCCAGCAGCCCTATCACAGGGAGGTTGTACGAGCAGTACTTC; CDR3 protein: CASSPITGRLYEQYF
D gene: NA; V gene: TRBV6-4; J gene: TRBJ2-3; clone size: NA; CDR3 DNA: TGTGCCAGCAGTACCACACGGCGAGATACGCAGTATTTT; CDR3 protein: CASSTTRRDTQYF
D gene: NA; V gene: TRBV4-1; J gene: TRBJ1-6; clone size: NA; CDR3 DNA: TGCGCCAGCAGCCCCCTAATTACAGGGTCACCCCTCCACTTT; CDR3 protein: CASSPLITGSPLHF
D gene: TRBD1; V gene: TRBV2; J gene: TRBJ2-5; clone size: NA; CDR3 DNA: TGTGCCAGCAGTGGGACAGGGCGGGAGACCCAGTACTTC; CDR3 protein: CASSGTGRETQYF
D gene: NA; V gene: TRBV6-5; J gene: TRBJ1-2; clone size: NA; CDR3 DNA: TGTGCCAGCAGTATGGTCACTATCAACGACTATGGCTACACCTTC; CDR3 protein: CASSMVTINDYGYTF
D gene: NA; V gene: TRBV28; J gene: TRBJ2-1; clone size: NA; CDR3 DNA: TGTGCCAGCAGTCATACTGGGGGGTCCGAGCAGTTCTTC; CDR3 protein: CASSHTGGSEQFF
D gene: NA; V gene: TRBV10-3; J gene: TRBJ2-7; clone size: NA; CDR3 DNA: TGTGCCATCAGTGAGGGGGTAGCGGCATCCTACGAGCAGTACTTC; CDR3 protein: CAISEGVAASYEQYF
D gene: TRBD2; V gene: TRBV6-5; J gene: TRBJ2-3; clone size: NA; CDR3 DNA: TGTGCCAGCAGTTACCTTCTAGCGGGGGCGGCAGATACGCAGTATTTT; CDR3 protein: CASSYLLAGAADTQYF
D gene: TRBD2; V gene: TRBV27; J gene: TRBJ2-1; clone size: NA; CDR3 DNA: TGTGCCAGCAGGAAGGGGACTAGCGGGGGGGCTTGGACGGCGTCCTACAATGAGCAGTTCTTC; CDR3 protein: CASRKGTSGGAWTASYNEQFF
D gene: NA; V gene: TRBV10-2; J gene: TRBJ1-6; clone size: NA; CDR3 DNA: TGCGCCAGCAGTGAGGGGGCTGGTTTAAATTCACCCCTCCACTTT; CDR3 protein: CASSEGAGLNSPLHF
D gene: NA; V gene: TRBV30; J gene: TRBJ2-3; clone size: NA; CDR3 DNA: TGTGCCTTGGCCGGGGACGGCGGACCGTATGAGTATACGCAGTATTTT; CDR3 protein: CALAGDGGPYEYTQYF
D gene: NA; V gene: TRBV2; J gene: TRBJ2-3; clone size: NA; CDR3 DNA: TGTGCCAGCACTACACACGGGGGCACAGATACGCAGTATTTT; CDR3 protein: CASTTHGGTDTQYF
D gene: TRBD1; V gene: TRBV6-4; J gene: TRBJ1-5; clone size: once; CDR3 DNA: TGTGCCAGCAAAGACAGGGCCGGGAGTCAGCCCCAGCATTTT; CDR3 protein: CASKDRAGSQPQHF
D gene: NA; V gene: TRBV30; J gene: TRBJ1-1; clone size: few; CDR3 DNA: TGTGCCTGGATTCCAGTTCCTGAAGCTTTCTTT; CDR3 protein: CAWIPVPEAFF
D gene: NA; V gene: TRBV2; J gene: TRBJ2-1; clone size: once; CDR3 DNA: TGTGCCAGCAGGGACAGCTACAATGAGCAGTTCTTC; CDR3 protein: CASRDSYNEQFF
D gene: NA; V gene: TRBV27; J gene: TRBJ1-2; clone size: NA; CDR3 DNA: TGTGCCAGCAGTGGGTGGGGGACGCTGGATGGCTACACCTTC; CDR3 protein: CASSGWGTLDGYTF
D gene: NA; V gene: TRBV7-9; J gene: TRBJ1-1; clone size: NA; CDR3 DNA: TGTGCCAGCAGTTTGGACCCGAACACTGAAGCTTTCTTT; CDR3 protein: CASSLDPNTEAFF
D gene: TRBD1; V gene: TRBV15; J gene: TRBJ1-5; clone size: NA; CDR3 DNA: TGTGCCACCAGCAGAGATCCGGACAGGGTTGGACCATCCGGTCAGCCCCAGCATTTT; CDR3 protein: CATSRDPDRVGPSGQPQHF
D gene: NA; V gene: TRBV10-3; J gene: TRBJ1-3; clone size: NA; CDR3 DNA: TGTGCCATCATGCCACAGGGAAACACCATATATTTT; CDR3 protein: CAIMPQGNTIYF
D gene: NA; V gene: TRBV6-5; J gene: TRBJ1-1; clone size: once; CDR3 DNA: TGTGCCAGCAGCGACGACAGGCCGAACACTGAAGCTTTCTTT; CDR3 protein: CASSDDRPNTEAFF
D gene: NA; V gene: TRBV6-1; J gene: TRBJ2-2; clone size: NA; CDR3 DNA: TGTGCCAGCAGTGAAACAGGGTACGCCGGGGAGCTGTTTTTT; CDR3 protein: CASSETGYAGELFF
D gene: NA; V gene: TRBV9; J gene: TRBJ1-1; clone size: NA; CDR3 DNA: TGTGCCAGCAGCGTAGATGAGGTGGGGAGGTCTGAAGCTTTCTTT; CDR3 protein: CASSVDEVGRSEAFF
D gene: TRBD1; V gene: TRBV28; J gene: TRBJ2-7; clone size: NA; CDR3 DNA: TGTGCCAGCAGTTTATTTCATCGGACAGGGGCTTCATCTGCGCAGTACTTC; CDR3 protein: CASSLFHRTGASSAQYF
D gene: NA; V gene: TRBV5-1; J gene: TRBJ2-3; clone size: NA; CDR3 DNA: TGCGCCAGCAGCTTGGGGGCGTCCACCCGGGATACGCAGTATTTT; CDR3 protein: CASSLGASTRDTQYF
D gene: TRBD1; V gene: TRBV5-4; J gene: TRBJ2-7; clone size: NA; CDR3 DNA: TGTGCCAGTCGGGACAGGGGGTCCGGCGAGCAGTACTTC; CDR3 protein: CASRDRGSGEQYF
D gene: NA; V gene: TRBV4-2; J gene: TRBJ2-3; clone size: few; CDR3 DNA: TGTGCCAGCAGGACGGCCAACCTCGGGGCAGATACGCAGTATTTT; CDR3 protein: CASRTANLGADTQYF
D gene: NA; V gene: TRBV2; J gene: TRBJ1-1; clone size: few; CDR3 DNA: TGTGCCAGCACAAGATTGAACACTGAAGCTTTCTTT; CDR3 protein: CASTRLNTEAFF
D gene: NA; V gene: TRBV7-8; J gene: TRBJ1-1; clone size: NA; CDR3 DNA: TGTGCCAGCAGCTTAGTGGGGGGTCCCGACACTGAAGCTTTCTTT; CDR3 protein: CASSLVGGPDTEAFF
D gene: NA; V gene: TRBV7-9; J gene: TRBJ2-3; clone size: NA; CDR3 DNA: TGTGCCAGCAGCTGGGACTCCGTGGGACCAGATACGCAGTATTTT; CDR3 protein: CASSWDSVGPDTQYF
D gene: NA; V gene: TRBV29-1; J gene: TRBJ1-4; clone size: NA; CDR3 DNA: TGCAGCGTTCGCGGCGGAGTGTCCGGGACATCCGCAACTAATGAAAAACTGTTTTTT; CDR3 protein: CSVRGGVSGTSATNEKLFF
D gene: NA; V gene: TRBV5-4; J gene: TRBJ1-3; clone size: NA; CDR3 DNA: TGTGCCAGCTCCTCTCAGGACAGAGGAAACACCATATATTTT; CDR3 protein: CASSSQDRGNTIYF
D gene: TRBD1; V gene: TRBV4-1; J gene: TRBJ1-3; clone size: NA; CDR3 DNA: TGCGCCAGCAGCCAGCTTCAGGGGGCGCGGAACACCATATATTTT; CDR3 protein: CASSQLQGARNTIYF
D gene: TRBD2; V gene: TRBV18; J gene: TRBJ2-7; clone size: NA; CDR3 DNA: TGTGCCAGCTCACCCTCGGGACTAGAACTCGAGCAGTACTTC; CDR3 protein: CASSPSGLELEQYF
D gene: NA; V gene: TRBV2; J gene: TRBJ1-1; clone size: once; CDR3 DNA: TGTGCCAGCAGTGAGTCTTGGGGTGCTGAAGCTTTCTTT; CDR3 protein: CASSESWGAEAFF
D gene: NA; V gene: TRBV5-1; J gene: TRBJ1-1; clone size: NA; CDR3 DNA: TGCGCCAGCAGCTTGGTTGGGGACACTGAAGCTTTCTTT; CDR3 protein: CASSLVGDTEAFF
D gene: NA; V gene: TRBV6-6; J gene: TRBJ2-7; clone size: NA; CDR3 DNA: TGTGCCAGCAGAAACTTGATTGGTGGGAGCGAGCAGTACTTC; CDR3 protein: CASRNLIGGSEQYF
D gene: NA; V gene: TRBV19; J gene: TRBJ1-5; clone size: NA; CDR3 DNA: TGTGCCAGTAGTCCCGGGCGGTATAGCAATCAGCCCCAGCATTTT; CDR3 protein: CASSPGRYSNQPQHF
D gene: NA; V gene: TRBV6-6; J gene: TRBJ1-1; clone size: NA; CDR3 DNA: TGTGCCAGCAGTCCGCCAGGGTTCATGAACACTGAAGCTTTCTTT; CDR3 protein: CASSPPGFMNTEAFF
D gene: NA; V gene: TRBV6-5; J gene: TRBJ2-7; clone size: NA; CDR3 DNA: TGTGCCAGCAGTGGGCCAAACTACGAGCAGTACTTC; CDR3 protein: CASSGPNYEQYF
D gene: NA; V gene: TRBV11-2; J gene: TRBJ1-3; clone size: NA; CDR3 DNA: TGTGCCAGCAACCCTCTAAACACCATATATTTT; CDR3 protein: CASNPLNTIYF
D gene: TRBD2; V gene: TRBV27; J gene: TRBJ2-3; clone size: NA; CDR3 DNA: TGTGCCAGCAGTGTCGAGACGGGGGGAGGGGATACGCAGTATTTT; CDR3 protein: CASSVETGGGDTQYF
D gene: TRBD2; V gene: TRBV27; J gene: TRBJ2-5; clone size: NA; CDR3 DNA: TGTGCCAGCAGTCTCTACTGGGGGGGTGAGACCCAGTACTTC; CDR3 protein: CASSLYWGGETQYF